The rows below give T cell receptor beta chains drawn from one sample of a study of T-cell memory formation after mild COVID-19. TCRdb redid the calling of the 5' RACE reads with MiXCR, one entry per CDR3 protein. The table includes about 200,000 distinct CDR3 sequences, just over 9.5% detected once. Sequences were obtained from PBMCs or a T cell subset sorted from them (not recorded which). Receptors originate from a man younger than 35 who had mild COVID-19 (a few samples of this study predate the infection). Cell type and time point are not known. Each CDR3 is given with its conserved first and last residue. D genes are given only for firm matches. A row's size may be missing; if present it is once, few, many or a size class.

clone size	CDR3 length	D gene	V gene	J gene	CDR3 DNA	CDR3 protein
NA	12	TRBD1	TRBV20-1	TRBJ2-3	TGCAGTGGACAGGGGATTGGAGATACGCAGTATTTT	CSGQGIGDTQYF
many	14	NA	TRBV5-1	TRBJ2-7	TGCGCCAGCAGTCAAGGACCGATCTCCTACGAGCAGTACTTC	CASSQGPISYEQYF
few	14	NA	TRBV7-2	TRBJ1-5	TGTGCCAGCAGCTTAGTGGGGAGCAATCAGCCCCAGCATTTT	CASSLVGSNQPQHF
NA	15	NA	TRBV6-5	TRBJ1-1	TGTGCCAGCAGCTACAGGGCGACGGGCAGCACTGAAGCTTTCTTT	CASSYRATGSTEAFF
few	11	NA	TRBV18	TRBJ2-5	TGTGCCAGCGGTAGCCAAGAGACCCAGTACTTC	CASGSQETQYF
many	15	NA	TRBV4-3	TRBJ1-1	TGCGCCAGCAGCCAAGTAGGAAGGGAATCTACTGAAGCTTTCTTT	CASSQVGRESTEAFF
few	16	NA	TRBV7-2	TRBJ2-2	TGTGCCAGCAGGCTATCCGGGACCACGAGCACCGGGGAGCTGTTTTTT	CASRLSGTTSTGELFF
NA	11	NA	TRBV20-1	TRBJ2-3	TGCAGTGCTAGAGCCAGGGATACGCAGTATTTT	CSARARDTQYF
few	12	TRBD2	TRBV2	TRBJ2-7	TGTGCCAGCAGGGCCCTAGCGGGCGAGCAGTACTTC	CASRALAGEQYF
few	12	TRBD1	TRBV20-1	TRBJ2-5	TGCAGTGCTATTGACAGGGCGGAGACCCAGTACTTC	CSAIDRAETQYF
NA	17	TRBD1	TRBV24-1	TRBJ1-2	TGTGCCACCAGTGATTTGCCTGGGACAGGGTTGGTCTATGGCTACACCTTC	CATSDLPGTGLVYGYTF
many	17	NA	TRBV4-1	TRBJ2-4	TGCGCCAGCAGCCAAGTCGGTGCCAGCACGGCCAAAAACATTCAGTACTTC	CASSQVGASTAKNIQYF
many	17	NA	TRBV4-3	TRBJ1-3	TGCGCCAGCAGCCAAGCTTCATCCCCAGTTCCCCGAAACACCATATATTTT	CASSQASSPVPRNTIYF
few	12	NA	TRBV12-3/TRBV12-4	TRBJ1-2	TGTGCCAGCAGTTTTGGGGGCCTGGACTACACCTTC	CASSFGGLDYTF
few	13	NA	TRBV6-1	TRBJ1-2	TGTGCCAGCAGTGACAGGGTGACCTATGGCTACACCTTC	CASSDRVTYGYTF
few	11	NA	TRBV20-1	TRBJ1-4	TGCAGCGGGCTAAGGAATGAAAAACTGTTTTTT	CSGLRNEKLFF
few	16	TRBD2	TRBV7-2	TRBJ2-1	TGTGCCAGCAGCTCCGGACTAGCGGGGGCCGGGGATGAGCAGTTCTTC	CASSSGLAGAGDEQFF
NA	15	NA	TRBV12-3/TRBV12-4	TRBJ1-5	TGTGCCAGCGCAACATTTTGGTCAGGTAATCAGCCCCAGCATTTT	CASATFWSGNQPQHF
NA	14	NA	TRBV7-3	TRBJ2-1	TGTGCCAGCAGCTTTACGAGCTCCTACAATGAGCAGTTCTTC	CASSFTSSYNEQFF
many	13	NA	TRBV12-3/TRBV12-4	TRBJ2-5	TGTGCCAGCACTTCGGGCGGGCGCAGGACCCAGTACTTC	CASTSGGRRTQYF
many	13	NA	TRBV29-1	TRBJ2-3	TGCAGCGTTGGTCGGGACAGCACAGATACGCAGTATTTT	CSVGRDSTDTQYF
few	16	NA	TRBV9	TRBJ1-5	TGTGCCAGCAGCTTGTACCTCCCGCATTTGAGTCAGCCCCAGCATTTT	CASSLYLPHLSQPQHF
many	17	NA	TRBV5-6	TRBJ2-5	TGTGCCAGCAGCTCTTTACGGGACCGTATGAACCAAGAGACCCAGTACTTC	CASSSLRDRMNQETQYF
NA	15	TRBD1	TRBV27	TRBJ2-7	TGTGCCAGCAGTTTAGGTGGGACAGGGACAGGGGAGCAGTACTTC	CASSLGGTGTGEQYF
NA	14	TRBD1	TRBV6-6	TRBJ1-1	TGTGCCAGCAGTTGGACAGGGAGGAACACTGAAGCTTTCTTT	CASSWTGRNTEAFF
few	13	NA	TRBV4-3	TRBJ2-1	TGCGCCAGCAGCCAAGATGTCCTTTACCTACCGATCTTC	CASSQDVLYLPIF
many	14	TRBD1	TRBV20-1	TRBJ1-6	TGCAGTGCTCCGACAGGGGGCATAAATTCACCCCTCCACTTT	CSAPTGGINSPLHF
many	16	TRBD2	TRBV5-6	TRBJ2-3	TGTGCCAGCACCCTGGGGGAGCGGGGGGCCACAGATACGCAGTATTTT	CASTLGERGATDTQYF
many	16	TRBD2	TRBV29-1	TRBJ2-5	TGCAGCGTCAAGGGTCTAGCGGGGGGGAACCAAGAGACCCAGTACTTC	CSVKGLAGGNQETQYF
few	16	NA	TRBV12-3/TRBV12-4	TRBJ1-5	TGTGCCAGCAGTTTAGATCGGGGGGCAAGCAATCAGCCCCAGCATTTT	CASSLDRGASNQPQHF
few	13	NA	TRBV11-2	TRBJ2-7	TGTGCCAGCAGCCTAAGGGGGGTGGGAGAGCAGTACTTC	CASSLRGVGEQYF
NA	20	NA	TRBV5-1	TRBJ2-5	TGCGCCAGCAGCTGTCTCCCTAGCGACGACTCTAAATGCCTCCAAGAGACCCAGTACTTC	CASSCLPSDDSKCLQETQYF
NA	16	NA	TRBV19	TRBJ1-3	TGTGCCAGTAGTATCTACGGGACTCCCTCTGGAAACACCATATATTTT	CASSIYGTPSGNTIYF
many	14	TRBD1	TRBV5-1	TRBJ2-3	TGCGCCAGCAGCAGGACAGGGGGACCAGATACGCAGTATTTT	CASSRTGGPDTQYF
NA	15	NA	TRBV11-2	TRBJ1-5	TGTGCCAGCAGCTTAGATCTGATGGATAGTGCGCCCCAGCATTTT	CASSLDLMDSAPQHF
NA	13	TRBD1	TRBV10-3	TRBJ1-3	TGTGCCATGTCGACAGGGACTGGAAACACCATATATTTT	CAMSTGTGNTIYF
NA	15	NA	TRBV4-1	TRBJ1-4	TGCGCCAGCAGCCAAGAATTCGGAACGAATGAAAAACTGTTTTTT	CASSQEFGTNEKLFF
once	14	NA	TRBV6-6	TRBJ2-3	TGTGCCAGCAGTTACGCAGGGGAAGGAGATACGCAGTATTTT	CASSYAGEGDTQYF
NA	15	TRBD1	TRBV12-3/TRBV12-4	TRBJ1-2	TGTGCCACCCCGGGGGACAGGGCGAACCACTATGGCTACACCTTC	CATPGDRANHYGYTF